This entry concerns a single T cell receptor beta chain. Its target antigen remains unknown. Base qualities are not at hand, and no much larger clone is one base apart. Library method: the immunoSEQ multiplex PCR assay. Not all clones reach the TCRdb copy of this immuneACCESS table, which keeps in-frame sequences only. Checked studies attribute under half of the gap to unresolved V genes and leave the rest unexplained. The sample records approximately 50,000 clones, 94% of which are singletons. The ten largest clones add up to around 0.3% of the sample. The germline V gene supplies CDR1 SGHRS and CDR2 YFSETQ. Inclusive of the bounding cysteine and phenylalanine, the CDR3 is 19 residues long. Here the CDR3 DNA is all that survives: 57 bases in frame from base 1. Germline trimming: 0 bases from V, 4 bases from J; junction bases outside gene matches: 16. The data derive from a study of T cell changes during pregnancy in multiple sclerosis (dated by TCRdb to between 2018 and 2021). Regarding the research as a whole: In women with multiple sclerosis, the researchers looked at how the T cell repertoire shifted as pregnancy progressed.

Material: CD4+ T cells from peripheral blood mononuclear cells, obtained in the third trimester of pregnancy. The chain uses TRBV5-1 and TRBJ2-5; 9 bases in between match TRBD2. The receptor was derived from a female donor with multiple sclerosis, enrolled in a pregnancy study. The bases are TGCGCCAGCAGCTTGGGGTTAGCGGGGGCTAGGGCCTTCGCAGAGACCCAGTACTTC. Protein translation: CASSLGLAGARAFAETQYF.